This TCR beta chain is from a study of cytomegalovirus exposure and HLA in healthy donors. The study, taken as a whole, reports: Presence/absence analysis assumed near-uniform sequencing depth across donors.

60 Vbeta and 13 Jbeta primers were used in PCR. Repertoires were generated with immunoSEQ multiplex PCR, while TCRdb's copy carries only in-frame clones and drops some. Of under 200,000 clones listed, approximately 80% are singletons. V trimming: 4 bases; J trimming: 0 bases; junction bases outside the gene matches: 10. CDR1 is SGDLS, CDR2 YYNGEE, per germline. CDR3 size: 19 residues. In regard to this clone: The antigen is unknown.

The V gene is TRBV9, the J gene TRBJ2-3; 14 nucleotides agree with TRBD2. This clonotype was obtained from a man aged 25-45 years in good health and CMV-seronegative. The sequenced sample consisted of PBMCs. The DNA of the CDR3 is TGTGCCAGCAGCTTAACCGGGACTAGCGGGGGAACTAGCACAGATACGCAGTATTTT. The encoded protein is CASSLTGTSGGTSTDTQYF. Based on the CDR3 plus reference TRBV9 and TRBJ2-3, the full variable domain is DSGVTQTPKHLITATGQRVTLRCSPRSGDLSVYWYQQSLDQGLQFLIQYYNGEERAKGNILERFSAQQFPDLHSELNLSSLELGDSALYFCASSLTGTSGGTSTDTQYFGPGTRLTVL.